The clone carrying this TCR beta chain was observed at least ten times. The data were taken from a study of neurological immune-mediated disorders. CDR3 length equals 14 residues. Trimming took off 9 bases at V and 2 bases at J, with 16 bases between the two ends. Per the germline V gene, CDR1 is SNHLY and CDR2 is FYNNEI. Unsorted libraries used 2 million PBMCs kept at -80 degrees C. The making of cDNA relied on 5'RACE with 10-nucleotide random UMIs. TCRdb passed the 5' RACE reads through MiXCR, listing each CDR3 protein once. The profile shows 85,000 to 90,000 distinct CDR3 sequences, 3% to 4% of them singletons.

The sequenced sample was PBMCs. The receptor's source is a woman between 50 and 59 years old with multiple sclerosis. The chain joins TRBV2 to TRBJ2-5; D may be TRBD1 or TRBD2 (6 bases each). CDR3 in amino acids: CASTRRGTQETQYF. The CDR3, as DNA: TGTGCCAGTACCAGACGGGGGACACAAGAGACCCAGTACTTC. The variable domain in full, completed from reference TRBV2 and TRBJ2-5, reads EPEVTQTPSHQVTQMGQEVILRCVPISNHLYFYWYRQILGQKVEFLVSFYNNEISEKSEIFDDQFSVERPDGSNFTLKIRSTKLEDSAMYFCASTRRGTQETQYFGPGTRLLVL.